The 13 T cell receptor beta chains in this list originate from one sample, sequenced in a study of blood T cell repertoires in COVID-19. Clones were sequenced by immunoSEQ multiplex PCR, and TCRdb holds only the in-frame ones, with some missing. The sample gives under 70,000 clones, approximately 89% of which show up once; about 6% is in the top ten. Sequencing was performed on peripheral blood. These receptor sequences come from a woman in her 70s with acute or convalescent COVID-19.

The V call is TRBV19, the J call TRBJ2-1; 11 positions match TRBD1. The ends lost 9 bases at V and 5 bases at J; junction bases unmatched: 6. The CDR3 loop spans 14 amino acids. CDR1 is LNHDA, CDR2 SQIVND, per germline (reference sequence). This chain's CDR3 is CASNLGQGDNEQFF. The CDR3 DNA is TGTGCCAGCAACCTGGGACAGGGGGACAATGAGCAGTTCTTC.

This rearrangement joins TRBV29-1 to TRBJ2-1, with 7 positions matching TRBD2. Germline V lookup: CDR1 SQVTM, CDR2 ANQGSEA. Losses at the gene ends were 3 bases for V and 8 bases for J; bases not matched to a gene: 1. The CDR3 consists of 11 residues. The CDR3 region has the DNA TGCAGCGTTGATCGGGGGGATGAGCAGTTCTTC. Translating it yields CSVDRGDEQFF.

The chain has TRBV11-3 and TRBJ2-3; TRBD2 aligns across 13 bases. J lost 6 bases, V lost 5 bases, and 8 bases had no gene match. The germline gives CDR1 SGHNT, CDR2 YENEEA. CDR3 size: 16 residues. CDR3 in DNA: TGTGCCAGCAGCCAAGGACTAGCGGGAGCCAAGGATACGCAGTATTTT. Translation gives CASSQGLAGAKDTQYF.

The chain combines TRBV15 with TRBJ1-1, with D unresolved. Per the germline V gene, CDR1 is LNHNV and CDR2 is YYDKDF (reference sequence). Trimming took off 2 bases at V and 0 bases at J, with 4 bases between the two ends. The CDR3 is 13 amino acids. CDR3 DNA sequence: TGTGCCACCAGCAGAACAGTGAACACTGAAGCTTTCTTT. Protein product: CATSRTVNTEAFF.

V usage is TRBV6-1 and J usage is TRBJ2-1, with 7 bases matching TRBD1. Germline V lookup: CDR1 MNHNS, CDR2 SASEGT. CDR3 length: 16 amino acids. J was trimmed by 6 bases and V by 4 bases; bases with no gene match: 12. CDR3 nucleotides: TGTGCCAGCAGTGGCCGGGACAGCCCTGGGGGCAATGAGCAGTTCTTC. Protein: CASSGRDSPGGNEQFF.

This sequence joins TRBV27 and TRBJ1-2; 10 nucleotides match TRBD1. The CDR3 has 11 amino acids. The V gene end was trimmed by 8 bases and the J gene end by 7 bases; junction bases not matched to a gene: 1. The germline V gene has CDR1 MNHEY and CDR2 SMNVEV (reference sequence). Written as DNA, the CDR3 is TGTGCCAGCGGGGACAGGGGTGGCTACACCTTC. Translated, it gives CASGDRGGYTF.

The J gene is TRBJ1-1, the V gene TRBV7-9; D not resolved. This CDR3 is built from 15 residues. Germline values: CDR1 SEHNR, CDR2 FQNEAQ (reference sequence). Trimming took 5 bases from V and 0 from J, leaving 13 bases between them. The CDR3 sequence: CASSRDVVVNTEAFF. The CDR3 coding sequence is TGTGCCAGCAGCCGCGATGTTGTCGTGAACACTGAAGCTTTCTTT.

The V call is TRBV5-1, the J call TRBJ1-1; TRBD1 matches at 10 bases. Germline lookup yields CDR1 SGHRS and CDR2 YFSETQ. This CDR3 has 14 amino acids. After removal of 3 bases from V and 6 bases from J, the junction contained 5 bases not matched to a gene. The CDR3 DNA reads TGCGCCAGCAGCTCGGGACAGGGGACAGCTGAAGCTTTCTTT. Translated, it gives CASSSGQGTAEAFF.

The chain combines TRBV28 with TRBJ2-7; no reliable D call. V lost 7 bases, J lost 6 bases, and 13 bases lay in between. The germline gives CDR1 MDHEN, CDR2 SYDVKM. The CDR3 runs to 12 residues. Written as DNA, the CDR3 is TGTGCCAGCATATTTTATCGTCGCGAGCAGTACTTC. Its protein is CASIFYRREQYF.

The chain employs TRBV29-1 and TRBJ1-2; D remains ambiguous. The CDR3 is made up of 12 amino acids. The germline V and J ends were trimmed by 3 bases and 6 bases, with 11 bases remaining between them. Looked up from germline, CDR1 is SQVTM and CDR2 is ANQGSEA. The CDR3 nucleotides read TGCAGCGTTGATGAGGGCGTCCATGGCTACACCTTC. It specifies CSVDEGVHGYTF.

The V call is TRBV12-5, the J call TRBJ2-3; the match to TRBD1 covers 7 bases. V was clipped by 4 bases and J by 2 bases; unmatched bases: 6. The CDR3 runs 15 residues. Germline CDR1 is LGHNT and CDR2 is FRNRAP. The CDR3 DNA follows: TGTGCTAGTGGTTCCCACAGGGGTACCACAGATACGCAGTATTTT. Translated, it gives CASGSHRGTTDTQYF. The full variable domain, in which reference TRBV12-5 and TRBJ2-3 provide the parts outside the CDR3, is DARVTQTPRHKVTEMGQEVTMRCQPILGHNTVFWYRQTMMQGLELLAYFRNRAPLDDSGMPKDRFSAEMPDATLATLKIQPSEPRDSAVYFCASGSHRGTTDTQYFGPGTRLTVL.

V and J are TRBV4-1 and TRBJ2-2, with 7 bases identical to TRBD2. Trimming at V came to 5 bases and at J to 0 bases, leaving 6 bases not matched to a gene. The CDR3 loop spans 16 amino acids. CDR1 MGHRA and CDR2 YSYEKL come from the germline V gene. This chain's CDR3 is CASSSVGGANTGELFF. DNA of the CDR3: TGCGCCAGCAGCTCCGTGGGAGGGGCGAACACCGGGGAGCTGTTTTTT.

CDR3 coding DNA: TGTGCCAGCAGACCTACCGCAGCCGGGACTAGCGGTGGAGATACGCAGTATTTT. Translation: CASRPTAAGTSGGDTQYF. V and J are TRBV27 and TRBJ2-3; 11 positions match TRBD2. The V gene's germline CDR1 is MNHEY and CDR2 SMNVEV (reference sequence). V was clipped by 6 bases and J by 5 bases; unmatched bases: 16. CDR3 length: 18 amino acids.